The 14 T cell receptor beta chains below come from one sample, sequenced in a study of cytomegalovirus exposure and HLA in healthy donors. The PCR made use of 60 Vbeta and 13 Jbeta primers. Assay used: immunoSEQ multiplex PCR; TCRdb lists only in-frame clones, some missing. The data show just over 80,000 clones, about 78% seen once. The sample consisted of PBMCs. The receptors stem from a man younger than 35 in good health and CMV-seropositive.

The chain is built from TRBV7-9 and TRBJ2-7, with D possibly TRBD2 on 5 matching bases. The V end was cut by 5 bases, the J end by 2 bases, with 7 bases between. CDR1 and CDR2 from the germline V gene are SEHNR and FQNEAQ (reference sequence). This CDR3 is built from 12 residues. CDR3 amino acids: CASSEGAYEQYF. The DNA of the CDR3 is TGTGCCAGCAGCGAGGGTGCCTACGAGCAGTACTTC.

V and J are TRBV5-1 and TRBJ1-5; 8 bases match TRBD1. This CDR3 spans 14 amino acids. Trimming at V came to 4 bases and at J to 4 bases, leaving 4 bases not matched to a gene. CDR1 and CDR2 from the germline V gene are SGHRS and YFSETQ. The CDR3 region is CASSPDRANQPQHF. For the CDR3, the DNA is TGCGCCAGCAGCCCGGACAGGGCAAATCAGCCCCAGCATTTT.

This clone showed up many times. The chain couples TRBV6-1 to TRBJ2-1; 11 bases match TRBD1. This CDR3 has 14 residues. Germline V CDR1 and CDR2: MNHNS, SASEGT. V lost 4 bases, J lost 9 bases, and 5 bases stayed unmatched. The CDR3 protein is CASSVGQGAIEQFF. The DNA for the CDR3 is TGTGCCAGCAGTGTCGGACAGGGGGCGATTGAGCAGTTCTTC.

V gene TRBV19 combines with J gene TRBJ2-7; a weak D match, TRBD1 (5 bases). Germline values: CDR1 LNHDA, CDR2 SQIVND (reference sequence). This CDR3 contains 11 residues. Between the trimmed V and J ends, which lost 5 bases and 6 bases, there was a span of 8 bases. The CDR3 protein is CASSLGAEQYF. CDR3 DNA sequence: TGTGCCAGTAGTCTAGGGGCCGAGCAGTACTTC.

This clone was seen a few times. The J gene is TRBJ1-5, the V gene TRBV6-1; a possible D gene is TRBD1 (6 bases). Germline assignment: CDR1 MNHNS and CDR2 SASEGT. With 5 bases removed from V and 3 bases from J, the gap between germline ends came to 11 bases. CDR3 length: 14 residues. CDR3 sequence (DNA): TGTGCCAGCAGTACCCAGGGACACAATCAGCCCCAGCATTTT. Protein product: CASSTQGHNQPQHF.

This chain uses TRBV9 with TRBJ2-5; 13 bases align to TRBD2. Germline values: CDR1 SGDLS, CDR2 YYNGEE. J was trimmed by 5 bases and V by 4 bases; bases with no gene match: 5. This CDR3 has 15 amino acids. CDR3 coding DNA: TGTGCCAGCAGCTCGACTAGCGGGAGGTCGGAGACCCAGTACTTC. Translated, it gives CASSSTSGRSETQYF. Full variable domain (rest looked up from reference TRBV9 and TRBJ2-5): DSGVTQTPKHLITATGQRVTLRCSPRSGDLSVYWYQQSLDQGLQFLIQYYNGEERAKGNILERFSAQQFPDLHSELNLSSLELGDSALYFCASSSTSGRSETQYFGPGTRLLVL.

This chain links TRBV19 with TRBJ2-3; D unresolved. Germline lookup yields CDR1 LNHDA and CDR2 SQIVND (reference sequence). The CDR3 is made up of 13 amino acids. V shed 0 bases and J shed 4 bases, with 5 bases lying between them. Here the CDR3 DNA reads TGTGCCAGTAGTATAGATCTTTCAGATACGCAGTATTTT. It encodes CASSIDLSDTQYF.

CDR3 sequence reads: CATSSLRYGYTF. The CDR3 DNA reads as TGTGCCACCAGCAGTCTTCGGTATGGCTACACCTTC. The chain combines TRBV15 with TRBJ1-2; no reliable D call. V was clipped by 3 bases and J by 5 bases, with 7 bases between them. CDR3 size: 12 residues. From germline, CDR1 is LNHNV and CDR2 YYDKDF (reference sequence).

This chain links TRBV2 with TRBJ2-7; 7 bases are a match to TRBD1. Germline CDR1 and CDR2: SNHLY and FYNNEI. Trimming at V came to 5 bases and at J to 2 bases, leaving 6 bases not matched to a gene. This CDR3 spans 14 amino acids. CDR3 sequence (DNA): TGTGCCAGCAGTCCCTGGACAGGAGCCTACGAGCAGTACTTC. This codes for CASSPWTGAYEQYF.

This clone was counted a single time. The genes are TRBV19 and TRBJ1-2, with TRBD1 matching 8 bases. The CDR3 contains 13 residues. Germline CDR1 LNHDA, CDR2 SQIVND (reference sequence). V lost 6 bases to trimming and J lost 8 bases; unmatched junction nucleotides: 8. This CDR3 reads CASRLDRAGGYTF. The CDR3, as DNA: TGTGCCAGTAGGCTGGACAGGGCGGGAGGCTACACCTTC.

CDR3 residues: CASSISQGDGYTF. DNA of the CDR3: TGTGCCAGTAGTATCTCACAGGGGGATGGCTACACCTTC. This chain links TRBV19 with TRBJ1-2; 8 bases are shared with TRBD1. Trimming removed 3 bases from V and 6 bases from J; junction bases left unmatched: 3. The length of the CDR3 is 13 residues. CDR1 is LNHDA, CDR2 SQIVND, per germline (reference sequence).

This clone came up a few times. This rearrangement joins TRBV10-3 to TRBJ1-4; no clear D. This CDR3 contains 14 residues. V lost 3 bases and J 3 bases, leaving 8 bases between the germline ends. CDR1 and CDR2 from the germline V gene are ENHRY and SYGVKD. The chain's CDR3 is CAISDGGANEKLFF. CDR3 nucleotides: TGTGCCATCAGTGACGGCGGAGCTAATGAAAAACTGTTTTTT.

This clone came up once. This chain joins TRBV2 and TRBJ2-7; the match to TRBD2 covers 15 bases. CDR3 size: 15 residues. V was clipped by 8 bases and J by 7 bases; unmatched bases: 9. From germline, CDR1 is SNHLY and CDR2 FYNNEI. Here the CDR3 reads CASYTPGLAGGEQYF. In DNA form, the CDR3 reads TGTGCCAGCTACACCCCGGGACTAGCGGGAGGAGAGCAGTACTTC.

This chain's CDR3 is CASSEGTGRGWAGYTF. The CDR3 DNA reads TGTGCCAGCAGTGAAGGGACAGGGCGGGGATGGGCAGGCTACACCTTC. The V gene is TRBV2, the J gene TRBJ1-2; 8 bases fit TRBD1. The V and J ends lost 1 base and 8 bases, in that order; junction bases with no gene match: 12. The CDR3 runs to 16 residues. Per the germline V gene, CDR1 is SNHLY and CDR2 is FYNNEI.